This T cell receptor beta chain was recorded in a study of long-term antiretroviral therapy in people with HIV. Germline V gene data show CDR1 as SGHDT and CDR2 as YYEEEE. Deletions cut 4 bases from V and 10 bases from J, with 12 bases between. CDR3 length: 12 amino acids. Sequencing relied on immunoSEQ assay v3.0, run at survey level. Libraries were prepared by immunoSEQ multiplex PCR; TCRdb keeps only in-frame clonotypes and omits some of them. Of roughly 33,000 clones listed, more than 95% were seen once; the top ten hold 2.9%. The sequence was collected from a man aged 25-45 years with HIV. The chain links TRBV5-6 to TRBJ2-1; possible D gene TRBD2, 5 bases. The source material was unsorted PBMCs, sampled 6.9 years after starting antiretroviral therapy. CDR3 loop: CASSAGPGEQFF. In DNA form, the CDR3 reads TGTGCCAGCAGCGCCGGGCCGGGGGAGCAGTTCTTC.